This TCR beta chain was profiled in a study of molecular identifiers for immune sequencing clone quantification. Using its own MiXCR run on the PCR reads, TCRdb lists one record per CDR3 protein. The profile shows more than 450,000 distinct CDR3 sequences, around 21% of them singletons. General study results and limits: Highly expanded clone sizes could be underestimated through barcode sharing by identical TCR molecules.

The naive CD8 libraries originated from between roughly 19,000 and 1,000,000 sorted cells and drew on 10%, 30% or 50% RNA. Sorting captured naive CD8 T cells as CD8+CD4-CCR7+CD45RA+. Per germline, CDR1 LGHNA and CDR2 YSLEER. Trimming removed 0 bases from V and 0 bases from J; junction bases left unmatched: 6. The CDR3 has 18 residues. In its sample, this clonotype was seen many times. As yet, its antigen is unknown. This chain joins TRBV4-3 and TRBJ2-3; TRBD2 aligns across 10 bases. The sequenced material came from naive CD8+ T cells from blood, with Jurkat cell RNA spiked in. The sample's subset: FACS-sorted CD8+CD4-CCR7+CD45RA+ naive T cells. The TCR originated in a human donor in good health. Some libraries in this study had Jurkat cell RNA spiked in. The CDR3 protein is CASSQDRSSGGSTDTQYF. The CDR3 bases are TGCGCCAGCAGCCAAGATCGGTCTAGCGGGGGTAGCACAGATACGCAGTATTTT.